Included here is one T cell receptor beta chain sequence, with context. The antigen is unknown. Only in-frame clones appear in the TCRdb table, and some are missing; sequencing was by immunoSEQ multiplex PCR. The sample includes about 130,000 clones, 86% of them seen just once. These data originate in a study of T cell responses to AZD1222 COVID-19 vaccine. Overall study findings and caveats: Females outnumbered males among donors, who were mostly white British; clonal diversity was possibly underestimated. At baseline, seropositivity was found in only a handful of AZD1222 recipients.

Germline V gene data show CDR1 as SNHLY and CDR2 as FYNNEI. Trimming shortened V by 6 bases and J by 0 bases, and 9 bases separated the two germline ends. The CDR3 has 14 amino acids. The sequencing here drew on peripheral blood, taken on day 0 of AZD1222 vaccination. V is TRBV2 and J is TRBJ1-5; a possible D gene is TRBD1 (6 bases). This sequence originates from an adult in good health. CDR3: CASSRQVSNQPQHF. DNA of the CDR3: TGTGCCAGCAGCCGACAGGTTAGCAATCAGCCCCAGCATTTT. Full variable domain (missing parts from reference TRBV2 and TRBJ1-5): EPEVTQTPSHQVTQMGQEVILRCVPISNHLYFYWYRQILGQKVEFLVSFYNNEISEKSEIFDDQFSVERPDGSNFTLKIRSTKLEDSAMYFCASSRQVSNQPQHFGDGTRLSIL.